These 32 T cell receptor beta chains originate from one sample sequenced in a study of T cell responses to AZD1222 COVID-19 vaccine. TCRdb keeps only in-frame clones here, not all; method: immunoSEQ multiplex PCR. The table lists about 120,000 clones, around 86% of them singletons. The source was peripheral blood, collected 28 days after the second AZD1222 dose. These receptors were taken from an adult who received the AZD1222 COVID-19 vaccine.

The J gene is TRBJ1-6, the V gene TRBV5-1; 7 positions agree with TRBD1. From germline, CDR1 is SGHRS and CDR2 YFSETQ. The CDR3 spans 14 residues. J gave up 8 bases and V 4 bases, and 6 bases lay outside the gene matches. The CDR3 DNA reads TGCGCCAGCAGCCCCGGACAGGCGCATTCACCCCTCCACTTT. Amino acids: CASSPGQAHSPLHF.

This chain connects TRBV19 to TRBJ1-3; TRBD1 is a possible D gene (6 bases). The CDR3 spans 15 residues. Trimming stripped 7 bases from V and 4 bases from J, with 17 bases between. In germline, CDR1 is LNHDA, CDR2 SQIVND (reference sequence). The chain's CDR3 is CASTKTGGTGNTIYF. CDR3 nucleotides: TGTGCCAGTACCAAGACAGGCGGAACAGGAAACACCATATATTTT.

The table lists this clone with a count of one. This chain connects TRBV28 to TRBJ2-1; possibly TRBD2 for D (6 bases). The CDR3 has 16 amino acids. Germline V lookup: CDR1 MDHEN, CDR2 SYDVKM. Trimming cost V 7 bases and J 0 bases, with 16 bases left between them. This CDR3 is CASTIYAGRSYNEQFF. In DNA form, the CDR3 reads TGTGCCAGCACTATTTATGCGGGGCGCTCCTACAATGAGCAGTTCTTC. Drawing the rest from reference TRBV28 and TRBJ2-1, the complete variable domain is DVKVTQSSRYLVKRTGEKVFLECVQDMDHENMFWYRQDPGLGLRLIYFSYDVKMKEKGDIPEGYSVSREKKERFSLILESASTNQTSMYLCASTIYAGRSYNEQFFGPGTRLTVL.

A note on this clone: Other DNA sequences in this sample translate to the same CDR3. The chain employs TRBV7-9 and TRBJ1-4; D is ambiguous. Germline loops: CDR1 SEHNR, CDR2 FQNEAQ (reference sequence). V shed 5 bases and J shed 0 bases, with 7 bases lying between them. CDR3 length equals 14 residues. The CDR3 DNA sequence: TGTGCCAGCAGCCCTCCGCCAACTAATGAAAAACTGTTTTTT. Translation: CASSPPPTNEKLFF.

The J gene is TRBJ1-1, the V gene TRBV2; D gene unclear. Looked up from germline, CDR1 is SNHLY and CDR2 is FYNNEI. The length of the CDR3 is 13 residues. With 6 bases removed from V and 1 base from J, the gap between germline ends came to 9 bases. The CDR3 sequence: CASRPPKNTEAFF. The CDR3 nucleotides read TGTGCCAGCAGACCCCCTAAGAACACTGAAGCTTTCTTT.

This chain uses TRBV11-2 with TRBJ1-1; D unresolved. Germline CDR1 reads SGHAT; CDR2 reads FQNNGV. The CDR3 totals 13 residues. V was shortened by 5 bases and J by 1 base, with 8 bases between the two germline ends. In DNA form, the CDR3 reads TGTGCCAGCAGCCGGTATAGGAACACTGAAGCTTTCTTT. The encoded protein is CASSRYRNTEAFF.

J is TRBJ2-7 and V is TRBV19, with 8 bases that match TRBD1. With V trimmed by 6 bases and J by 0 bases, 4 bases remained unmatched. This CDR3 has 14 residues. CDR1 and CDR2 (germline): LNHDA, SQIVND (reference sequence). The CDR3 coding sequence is TGTGCCAGTAGCCGGACAGGGACCTCCTACGAGCAGTACTTC. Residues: CASSRTGTSYEQYF.

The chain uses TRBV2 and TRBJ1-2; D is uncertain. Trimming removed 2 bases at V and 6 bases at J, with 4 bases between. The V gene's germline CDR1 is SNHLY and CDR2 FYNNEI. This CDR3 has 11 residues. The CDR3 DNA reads TGTGCCAGCAGTGAATGGGATGGCTACACCTTC. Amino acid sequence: CASSEWDGYTF. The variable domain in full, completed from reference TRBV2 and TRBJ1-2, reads EPEVTQTPSHQVTQMGQEVILRCVPISNHLYFYWYRQILGQKVEFLVSFYNNEISEKSEIFDDQFSVERPDGSNFTLKIRSTKLEDSAMYFCASSEWDGYTFGSGTRLTVV.

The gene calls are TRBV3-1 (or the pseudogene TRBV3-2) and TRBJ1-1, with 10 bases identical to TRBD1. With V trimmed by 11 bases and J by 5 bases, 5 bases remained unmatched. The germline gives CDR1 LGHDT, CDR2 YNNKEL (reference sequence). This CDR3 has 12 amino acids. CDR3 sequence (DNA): TGTGCCGTAGGGACAGGGGTGACTGAAGCTTTCTTT. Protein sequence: CAVGTGVTEAFF.

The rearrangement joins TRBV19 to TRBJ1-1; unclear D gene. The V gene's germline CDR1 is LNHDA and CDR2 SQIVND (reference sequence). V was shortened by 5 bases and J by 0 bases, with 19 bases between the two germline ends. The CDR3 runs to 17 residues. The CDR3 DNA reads TGTGCCAGTAGTGAGCCCCCGGGCCGAATATTGAACACTGAAGCTTTCTTT. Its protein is CASSEPPGRILNTEAFF.

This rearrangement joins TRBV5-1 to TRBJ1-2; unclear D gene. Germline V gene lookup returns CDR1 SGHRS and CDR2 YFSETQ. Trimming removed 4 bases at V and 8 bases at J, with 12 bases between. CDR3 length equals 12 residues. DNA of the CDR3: TGCGCCAGCAGCCCTCACTACGGGGGCTACACCTTC. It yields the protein CASSPHYGGYTF.

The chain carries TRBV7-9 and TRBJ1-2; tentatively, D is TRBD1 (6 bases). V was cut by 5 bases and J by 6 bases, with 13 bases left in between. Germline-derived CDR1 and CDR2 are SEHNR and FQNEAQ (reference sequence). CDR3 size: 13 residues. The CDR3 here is CASSRTGSHGYTF. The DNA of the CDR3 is TGTGCCAGCAGCCGCACAGGGTCTCATGGCTACACCTTC. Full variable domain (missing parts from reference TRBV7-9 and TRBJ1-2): DTGVSQNPRHKITKRGQNVTFRCDPISEHNRLYWYRQTLGQGPEFLTYFQNEAQLEKSRLLSDRFSAERPKGSFSTLEIQRTEQGDSAMYLCASSRTGSHGYTFGSGTRLTVV.

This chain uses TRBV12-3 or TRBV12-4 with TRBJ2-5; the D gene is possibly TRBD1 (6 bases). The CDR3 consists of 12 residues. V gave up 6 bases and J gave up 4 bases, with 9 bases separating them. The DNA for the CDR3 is TGTGCCAGCAGACAGGGAACAGAGACCCAGTACTTC. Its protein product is CASRQGTETQYF.

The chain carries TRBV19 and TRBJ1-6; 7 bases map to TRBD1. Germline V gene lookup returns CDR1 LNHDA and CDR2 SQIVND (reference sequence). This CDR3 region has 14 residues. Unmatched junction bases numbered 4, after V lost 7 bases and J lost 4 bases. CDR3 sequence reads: CASTQGGYNSPLHF. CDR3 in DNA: TGTGCCAGTACCCAGGGGGGGTATAATTCACCCCTCCACTTT.

The CDR3 loop is CASSRLIFNQPQHF. CDR3 DNA: TGTGCCAGCAGCCGACTGATTTTCAATCAGCCCCAGCATTTT. The chain combines TRBV6-5 with TRBJ1-5; no definite D call. This CDR3 has 14 residues. Per the germline V gene, CDR1 is MNHEY and CDR2 is SVGAGI. The V end was cut by 6 bases, the J end by 3 bases, with 12 bases between.

The CDR3 protein is CASIYGTSSPGYTF. DNA of the CDR3: TGTGCCAGCATCTATGGGACTTCCTCTCCGGGCTACACCTTC. The chain couples TRBV6-6 to TRBJ1-2; D might be TRBD1 (5 bases). The CDR3 has 14 residues. Germline values: CDR1 MNHNY, CDR2 SVGAGI (reference sequence). Trimming took 7 bases from V and 8 from J, leaving 20 bases between them.

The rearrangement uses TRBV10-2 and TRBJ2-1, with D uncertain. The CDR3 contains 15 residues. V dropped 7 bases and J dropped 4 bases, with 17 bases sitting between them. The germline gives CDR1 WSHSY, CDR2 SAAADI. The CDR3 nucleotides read TGCGCCAGCAAGGGTGAACACCTGACGTACAATGAGCAGTTCTTC. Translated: CASKGEHLTYNEQFF.

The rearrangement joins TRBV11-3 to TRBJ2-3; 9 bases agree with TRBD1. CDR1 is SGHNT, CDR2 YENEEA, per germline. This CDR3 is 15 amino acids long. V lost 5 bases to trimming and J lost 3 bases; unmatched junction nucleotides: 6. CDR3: CASSKGDRETDTQYF. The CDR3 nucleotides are TGTGCCAGCAGCAAAGGGGACAGGGAAACAGATACGCAGTATTTT.

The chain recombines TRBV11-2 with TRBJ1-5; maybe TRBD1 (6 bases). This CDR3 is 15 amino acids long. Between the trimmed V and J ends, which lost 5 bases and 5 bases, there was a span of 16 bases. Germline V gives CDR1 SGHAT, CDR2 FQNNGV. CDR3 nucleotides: TGTGCCAGCAGCACCACGGGACAATCCTATCAGCCCCAGCATTTT. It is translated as CASSTTGQSYQPQHF.

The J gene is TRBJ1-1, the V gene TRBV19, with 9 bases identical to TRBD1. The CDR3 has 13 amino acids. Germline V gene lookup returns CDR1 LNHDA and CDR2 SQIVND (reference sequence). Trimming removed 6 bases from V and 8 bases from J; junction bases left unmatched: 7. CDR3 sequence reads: CASRGQGINEAFF. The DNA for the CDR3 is TGTGCCAGTAGGGGACAGGGAATAAACGAAGCTTTCTTT.

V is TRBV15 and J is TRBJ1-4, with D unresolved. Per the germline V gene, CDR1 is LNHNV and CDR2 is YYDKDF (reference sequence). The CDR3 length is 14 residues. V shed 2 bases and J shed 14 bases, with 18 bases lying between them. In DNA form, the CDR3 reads TGTGCCACCAGCAGAAAGGCGGAAAGTGTACGGCTGTTTTTT. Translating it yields CATSRKAESVRLFF.

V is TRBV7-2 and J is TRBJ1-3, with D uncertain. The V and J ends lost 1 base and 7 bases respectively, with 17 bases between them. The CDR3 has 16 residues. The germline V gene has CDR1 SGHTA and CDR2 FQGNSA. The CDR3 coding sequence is TGTGCCAGCAGCTTAGAATGGGCAACCCTCCGGAACACCATATATTTT. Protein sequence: CASSLEWATLRNTIYF.

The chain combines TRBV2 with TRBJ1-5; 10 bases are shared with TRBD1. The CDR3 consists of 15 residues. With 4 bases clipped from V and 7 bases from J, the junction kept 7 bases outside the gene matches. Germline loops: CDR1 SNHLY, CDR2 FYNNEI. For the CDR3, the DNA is TGTGCCAGCAGTGGGGACAGGGGAACCGGCCAGCCCCAGCATTTT. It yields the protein CASSGDRGTGQPQHF.

CDR3 region: CASSVGQGDTDTQYF. CDR3 in DNA: TGCGCCAGCAGCGTAGGACAGGGCGACACAGATACGCAGTATTTT. V gene TRBV10-1 combines with J gene TRBJ2-3; 8 nucleotides line up with TRBD1. The CDR3 totals 15 residues. The junction had 7 bases not matched to a gene; V was cut back by 6 bases and J by 2 bases. CDR1 and CDR2 from the germline V gene are WNHNN and SYGVQD (reference sequence).

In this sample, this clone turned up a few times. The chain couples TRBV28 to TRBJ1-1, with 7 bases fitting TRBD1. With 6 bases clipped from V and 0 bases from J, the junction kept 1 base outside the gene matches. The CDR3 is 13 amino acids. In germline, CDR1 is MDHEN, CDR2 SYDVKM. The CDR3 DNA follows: TGTGCCAGCAGGGGACAGATGAACACTGAAGCTTTCTTT. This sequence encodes CASRGQMNTEAFF.

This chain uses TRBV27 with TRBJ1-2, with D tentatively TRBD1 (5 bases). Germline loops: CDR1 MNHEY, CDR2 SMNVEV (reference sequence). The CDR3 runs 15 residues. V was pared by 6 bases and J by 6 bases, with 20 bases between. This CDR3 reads CASSPLAGFVDGYTF. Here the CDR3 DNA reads TGTGCCAGCAGCCCTCTGGCAGGGTTCGTGGATGGCTACACCTTC.

DNA for the CDR3: TGTGCCACCAGCAGAAATCCGGACTTAACTGGTGGCTACACCTTC. Translated: CATSRNPDLTGGYTF. This sequence joins TRBV15 and TRBJ1-2; D is unclear. Germline CDR1 reads LNHNV; CDR2 reads YYDKDF (reference sequence). The CDR3 has 15 residues. V lost 2 bases, J lost 7 bases, and 17 bases lay in between.

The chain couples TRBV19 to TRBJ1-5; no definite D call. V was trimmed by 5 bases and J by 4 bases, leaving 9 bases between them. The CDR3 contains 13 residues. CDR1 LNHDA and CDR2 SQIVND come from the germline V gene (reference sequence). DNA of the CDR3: TGTGCCAGTAGTCCGGTTCGTAATCAGCCCCAGCATTTT. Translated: CASSPVRNQPQHF.

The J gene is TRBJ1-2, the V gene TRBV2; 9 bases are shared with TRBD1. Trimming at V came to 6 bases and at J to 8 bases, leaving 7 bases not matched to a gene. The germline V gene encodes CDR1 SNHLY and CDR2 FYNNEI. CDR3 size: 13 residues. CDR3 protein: CASRLTGGEGYTF. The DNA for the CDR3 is TGTGCCAGCAGACTCACAGGGGGCGAAGGCTACACCTTC. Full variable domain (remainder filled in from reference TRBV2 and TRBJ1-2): EPEVTQTPSHQVTQMGQEVILRCVPISNHLYFYWYRQILGQKVEFLVSFYNNEISEKSEIFDDQFSVERPDGSNFTLKIRSTKLEDSAMYFCASRLTGGEGYTFGSGTRLTVV.

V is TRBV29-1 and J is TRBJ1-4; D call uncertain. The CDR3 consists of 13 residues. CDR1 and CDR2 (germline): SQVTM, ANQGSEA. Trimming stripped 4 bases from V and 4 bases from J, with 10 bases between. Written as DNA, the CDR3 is TGCAGCGTTGGTCGGGCAGGTAATGAAAAACTGTTTTTT. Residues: CSVGRAGNEKLFF.

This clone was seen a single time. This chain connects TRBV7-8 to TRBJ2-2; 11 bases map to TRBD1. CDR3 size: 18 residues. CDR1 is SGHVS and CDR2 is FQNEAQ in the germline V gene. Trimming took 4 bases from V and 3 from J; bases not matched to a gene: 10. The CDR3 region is CASSSPGQGGFDTGELFF. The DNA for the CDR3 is TGTGCCAGCAGCTCTCCGGGACAGGGGGGATTTGACACCGGGGAGCTGTTTTTT.

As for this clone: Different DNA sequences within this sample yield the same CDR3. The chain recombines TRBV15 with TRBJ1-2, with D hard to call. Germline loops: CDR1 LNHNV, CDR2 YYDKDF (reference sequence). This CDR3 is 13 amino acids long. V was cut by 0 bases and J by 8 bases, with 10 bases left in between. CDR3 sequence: CATSREEGDGYTF. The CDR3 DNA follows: TGTGCCACCAGCAGAGAGGAGGGAGACGGCTACACCTTC. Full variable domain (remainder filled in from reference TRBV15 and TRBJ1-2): DAMVIQNPRYQVTQFGKPVTLSCSQTLNHNVMYWYQQKSSQAPKLLFHYYDKDFNNEADTPDNFQSRRPNTSFCFLDIRSPGLGDTAMYLCATSREEGDGYTFGSGTRLTVV.